Presented here are 9 T cell receptor beta chains from one specimen sequenced in a study of blood T cell repertoires in COVID-19. The repertoire was sequenced with immunoSEQ multiplex PCR; TCRdb's copy has only in-frame clones and lacks some. Here the sample spans a few hundred thousand clones, over 85% being singletons. Sequencing was done on a sample of peripheral blood. The origin of the receptors is a woman in her sixties or seventies with COVID-19, enrolled during active disease.

The chain carries TRBV4-1 and TRBJ1-4; TRBD1 matches at 9 bases. The germline CDR1 and CDR2 sequences are MGHRA and YSYEKL. The J segment lost 8 bases and the V segment lost 4 bases, leaving 5 bases of the junction unmatched. This CDR3 contains 14 residues. Here the CDR3 DNA reads TGCGCCAGCAGCCCAGGGGGACAGGGCGAAAAACTGTTTTTT. Its translation: CASSPGGQGEKLFF.

This clone was seen only a few times. The J gene is TRBJ1-1, the V gene TRBV19; 8 bases agree with TRBD1. The CDR3 is 20 amino acids. V lost 3 bases, J lost 2 bases, and 20 bases stayed unmatched. Germline CDR1 is LNHDA and CDR2 is SQIVND (reference sequence). The CDR3 sequence is CASSMNGRGRLLVGNTEAFF. The CDR3 nucleotides read TGTGCCAGTAGTATGAACGGCAGGGGGCGTCTGTTGGTGGGTAACACTGAAGCTTTCTTT.

The table lists this clone with a count of one. The J gene is TRBJ2-1, the V gene TRBV7-9, with 9 bases that match TRBD2. The junction had 13 bases not matched to a gene; V was cut back by 3 bases and J by 16 bases. The CDR3 length is 14 residues. The germline V gene has CDR1 SEHNR and CDR2 FQNEAQ (reference sequence). The CDR3 nucleotides read TGTGCCAGCAGCTTGGAAACTAGCGGGCTTCGGGAATTCTTC. This gives the protein CASSLETSGLREFF.

This clone was seen a single time. The chain joins TRBV6-6 to TRBJ2-3; a possible D gene is TRBD2 (5 bases). Trimming cost V 4 bases and J 6 bases, with 17 bases left between them. Germline CDR1 reads MNHNY; CDR2 reads SVGAGI (reference sequence). This CDR3 is built from 15 residues. In DNA form, the CDR3 reads TGTGCCAGCAGTTTCCCTCCTTCCGGGGAGGATACGCAGTATTTT. This sequence encodes CASSFPPSGEDTQYF.

V is TRBV6-5 and J is TRBJ2-3, with D possibly being TRBD1 (6 bases). The CDR3 contains 13 residues. Germline CDR1 MNHEY, CDR2 SVGAGI. The V and J ends lost 8 bases and 6 bases respectively, with 15 bases between them. Here the CDR3 reads CASGAQGWDTQYF. In DNA form, the CDR3 reads TGTGCCAGCGGGGCTCAGGGGTGGGATACGCAGTATTTT.

This chain links TRBV27 with TRBJ1-4, with 7 bases matching TRBD1. This CDR3 has 14 amino acids. With 2 bases clipped from V and 7 bases from J, the junction kept 4 bases outside the gene matches. Looked up from germline, CDR1 is MNHEY and CDR2 is SMNVEV (reference sequence). CDR3 sequence: CASSLIPGGEKLFF. CDR3 sequence (DNA): TGTGCCAGCAGTTTAATCCCAGGGGGTGAAAAACTGTTTTTT.

V is TRBV7-9 and J is TRBJ1-5, with TRBD1 as a possible D gene (5 bases). Trimming removed 2 bases from V and 4 bases from J, with 15 bases in between. Germline CDR1 reads SEHNR; CDR2 reads FQNEAQ (reference sequence). CDR3 length: 16 amino acids. CDR3 in amino acids: CASSLSLQGGNQPQHF. In DNA, the CDR3 is TGTGCCAGCAGCTTAAGCTTGCAGGGAGGAAATCAGCCCCAGCATTTT.

The rearrangement uses TRBV4-1 and TRBJ1-4; D unresolved. This CDR3 contains 16 residues. CDR1 is MGHRA, CDR2 YSYEKL, per germline. V dropped 4 bases and J dropped 1 base, with 13 bases sitting between them. CDR3 protein: CASSPLQQITNEKLFF. The CDR3 DNA is TGCGCCAGCAGCCCCCTTCAACAGATAACTAATGAAAAACTGTTTTTT.

The V and J genes are TRBV29-1 and TRBJ2-5; possible D gene TRBD2, 5 bases. The germline V gene has CDR1 SQVTM and CDR2 ANQGSEA. Trimming stripped 6 bases from V and 2 bases from J, with 13 bases between. The CDR3 consists of 13 residues. The CDR3 reads CSVHGRDQETQYF. As DNA, the CDR3 is TGCAGCGTCCATGGTCGGGATCAAGAGACCCAGTACTTC.